This TCR beta chain emerged from a study of control samples from healthy donors and cancer patients. V lost 0 bases and J 8 bases, leaving 15 bases between the germline ends. CDR1 is MNHEY and CDR2 is SMNVEV in the germline V gene (reference sequence). The CDR3 is made up of 15 amino acids. This clone was found once. Only in-frame clones appear in the TCRdb table, and some are missing; sequencing was by immunoSEQ multiplex PCR. The sample holds around 70,000 clones; under 90% are singletons and the top ten take over 8%. The chain couples TRBV27 to TRBJ2-3, with a tentative D call TRBD1 (6 bases). This sequence originates from a woman between 50 and 59 years old with colorectal cancer. Sequencing input: PBMCs. CDR3 residues: CASSLSDSPTGTQYF. CDR3 DNA sequence: TGTGCCAGCAGTTTATCGGACAGCCCAACGGGTACGCAGTATTTT.